Each of the 10 T cell receptor beta chains below was sequenced from the same sample in a study of blood T cell repertoires in COVID-19. Profiling relied on immunoSEQ multiplex PCR, and the TCRdb table lists in-frame clones only, not all of them. The data show under 40,000 clones, around four fifths seen once. Material: peripheral blood. These receptors all come from a man aged 45 to 65 with active or convalescent COVID-19.

The chain joins TRBV3-1 (or the pseudogene TRBV3-2) to TRBJ1-2, with TRBD1 matching 9 bases. Germline V gene lookup returns CDR1 LGHDT and CDR2 YNNKEL (reference sequence). Unmatched junction bases numbered 16, after V lost 5 bases and J lost 6 bases. The CDR3 covers 17 residues. As DNA, the CDR3 is TGTGCCAGCAGCGAACCGGGACAGGGCTCGTTGGTTCATGGCTACACCTTC. It is translated as CASSEPGQGSLVHGYTF.

The chain carries TRBV4-1 and TRBJ1-2, with 10 bases matching TRBD1. Germline CDR1 MGHRA, CDR2 YSYEKL. The CDR3 runs 14 residues. Unmatched junction bases numbered 7, after V lost 4 bases and J lost 8 bases. The CDR3 DNA sequence: TGCGCCAGCAGCCGCGAGGGACAGGGGAACGGCTACACCTTC. It translates to CASSREGQGNGYTF.

A single count supports this clone. CDR3 DNA sequence: TGTGCCAGCAGCGATCAGGGGGCCAGAGGCACTGAAGCTTTCTTT. Amino acids: CASSDQGARGTEAFF. The chain carries TRBV5-6 and TRBJ1-1, with 8 bases fitting TRBD1. The CDR3 extends over 15 amino acids. V lost 4 bases to trimming and J lost 4 bases; unmatched junction nucleotides: 9. CDR1 is SGHDT and CDR2 is YYEEEE in the germline V gene.

V is TRBV7-9 and J is TRBJ1-1; D is ambiguous. V lost 5 bases, J lost 0 bases, and 7 bases lay in between. The germline gives CDR1 SEHNR, CDR2 FQNEAQ (reference sequence). The CDR3 contains 13 residues. Here the CDR3 DNA reads TGTGCCAGCAGCGCTCAGATGAACACTGAAGCTTTCTTT. It yields the protein CASSAQMNTEAFF.

V and J are TRBV5-4 and TRBJ2-1; 14 positions agree with TRBD2. V was pared by 2 bases and J by 4 bases, with 2 bases of the junction left unmatched. Germline V lookup: CDR1 SGHNT, CDR2 YYREEE (reference sequence). This CDR3 region has 16 residues. This CDR3 is CASSLGTSGGYNEQFF. The CDR3 DNA is TGTGCCAGCAGCTTAGGGACTAGCGGGGGTTACAATGAGCAGTTCTTC.

The chain carries TRBV5-1 and TRBJ2-7; 8 nucleotides agree with TRBD2. This CDR3 contains 15 residues. J gave up 5 bases and V 0 bases, and 7 bases lay outside the gene matches. Germline assignment: CDR1 SGHRS and CDR2 YFSETQ. CDR3 nucleotide sequence: TGCGCCAGCAGCTTGGCGGGGGGGGTTCAAAACGAGCAGTACTTC. Its protein is CASSLAGGVQNEQYF.

The chain is built from TRBV4-2 and TRBJ1-1; 7 nucleotides agree with TRBD1. Germline V gene lookup returns CDR1 LGHNA and CDR2 YNFKEQ. Trimming took 4 bases from V and 2 from J; bases not matched to a gene: 4. The CDR3 sequence is 14 residues long. The CDR3 DNA sequence: TGTGCCAGCAGCCGGGGGACAGCTAACACTGAAGCTTTCTTT. It yields the protein CASSRGTANTEAFF.

The rearrangement links TRBV7-9 to TRBJ1-2; tentative D call: TRBD1 (5 bases). The CDR3 consists of 15 residues. V lost 0 bases to trimming and J lost 4 bases, with 12 bases between them. From germline, CDR1 is SEHNR and CDR2 FQNEAQ (reference sequence). CDR3 loop: CASSLAQGAVYGYTF. Here the CDR3 DNA reads TGTGCCAGCAGCTTAGCGCAGGGTGCCGTCTATGGCTACACCTTC.

J is TRBJ1-5 and V is TRBV6-5; the D is unclear. The CDR3 totals 15 residues. The germline V gene encodes CDR1 MNHEY and CDR2 SVGAGI. V was cut by 0 bases and J by 0 bases, with 6 bases left in between. CDR3 in amino acids: CASSYSADSNQPQHF. Written as DNA, the CDR3 is TGTGCCAGCAGTTACTCGGCGGATAGCAATCAGCCCCAGCATTTT.

The chain combines TRBV23-1 with TRBJ1-5; the match to TRBD1 covers 8 bases. TRBV23-1 is labeled an ORF, and its function is uncertain. V dropped 4 bases and J dropped 7; count of bases not matched to a gene: 12. The CDR3 has 16 amino acids. This chain's CDR3 is CASSLSPSGGWQPQHF. In nucleotides, the CDR3 is TGCGCCAGCAGTCTGTCCCCCTCAGGGGGCTGGCAGCCCCAGCATTTT.